The text below deals with one T cell receptor beta chain. Antigen specificity is unknown. The germline V gene encodes CDR1 GTSNPN and CDR2 SVGIG (reference sequence). Trimming removed 8 bases from V and 4 bases from J; junction bases left unmatched: 8. CDR3 size: 13 residues. Patients were newly diagnosed with stage II-IVA oral cavity squamous cell carcinoma without prior systemic or radiation treatment. This sample stems from a study of neoadjuvant anti-PD-1 for oral cavity cancer. The study's findings and limits: Higher pretreatment blood Treg/Th17 ratios correlated with higher pretreatment blood and lower post-treatment tumor TCRbeta clonality.

Blood libraries mostly used around 500 ng genomic DNA, six replicates each. Some clones are missing from TCRdb's copy, which holds only in-frame ones; the method was immunoSEQ multiplex PCR. The sample has 70,000 to 95,000 clones; approximately 84% are singletons. This sequence originates from a person aged 35-79 years with oral cavity squamous cell carcinoma. J is TRBJ1-1 and V is TRBV30; 9 nucleotides align to TRBD1. Sequencing used PBMCs, obtained before nivolumab (anti-PD-1) treatment. CDR3 in DNA: TGTGCCACAACGGGACAGGGAGGCACTGAAGCTTTCTTT. It yields the protein CATTGQGGTEAFF. Drawing the rest from reference TRBV30 and TRBJ1-1, the complete variable domain is SQTIHQWPATLVQPVGSPLSLECTVEGTSNPNLYWYRQAAGRGLQLLFYSVGIGQISSEVPQNLSASRPQDRQFILSSKKLLLSDSGFYLCATTGQGGTEAFFGQGTRLTVV.